A selection of T cell receptor beta chains follows, all from one sample in a study of OX40 agonist ivuxolimab in advanced cancers. Method: immunoSEQ multiplex PCR; TCRdb's copy keeps in-frame clones and lacks some. This sample has about 30,000 clones, with 90% found just once. This sample comprised CD4+ or CD8+ T cells sorted from blood, obtained in a trial of the OX40 agonist ivuxolimab. Receptors were obtained from an adult with an advanced solid tumor such as melanoma, head and neck, liver or kidney cancer. Both conserved end residues are part of each CDR3. A D gene is named only where the DNA matches it firmly. Expanded clones are given a class, and other clones once, few, many or no size at all.

abundance	v_gene	d_gene	j_gene	CDR3nt	CDR3aa
once	TRBV30	NA	TRBJ2-5	TGTGCCTGGAGTGTTTTGGGGGCAGAGCAGTACTTC	CAWSVLGAEQYF
NA	TRBV5-1	TRBD1	TRBJ2-7	TGCGCCAGCAGCTTGGGATACGGGACAGGGTTTTTGTACGAGCAGTACTTC	CASSLGYGTGFLYEQYF
NA	TRBV7-6	NA	TRBJ2-1	TGTGCCAGCAGCTTACGGGATTGGGGGGAGCTCTACAATGAGCAGTTCTTC	CASSLRDWGELYNEQFF
NA	TRBV6-5	NA	TRBJ1-5	TGTGCCAGCAGTTACGGTATTAGCAATCAGCCCCAGCATTTT	CASSYGISNQPQHF
NA	TRBV2	TRBD1	TRBJ2-6	TGTGCCAGCAGTGGGGACAGGGGAACTGGGGCCAACGTCCTGACTTTC	CASSGDRGTGANVLTF
NA	TRBV5-8	TRBD1	TRBJ1-5	TGTGCCAGCAGCTTAGAGGGGGCTAGCAATCAGCCCCAGCATTTT	CASSLEGASNQPQHF
NA	TRBV7-6	NA	TRBJ2-2	TGTGCCAGCAGCTTGGCGGGCCACGTGTATACCGGGGAGCTGTTTTTT	CASSLAGHVYTGELFF
NA	TRBV19	TRBD2	TRBJ2-2	TGTGCCAGTAGTCTAGCGGAAAACACCGGGGAGCTGTTTTTT	CASSLAENTGELFF
NA	TRBV9	TRBD2	TRBJ2-3	TGTGCCAGCAGCGTAGTAGTAGCGGGAGAGGGCACAGATACGCAGTATTTT	CASSVVVAGEGTDTQYF
NA	TRBV10-3	NA	TRBJ2-1	TGTGCCATCAGTGAAGGACCCCTGCGGGGCTCCTACAATGAGCAGTTCTTC	CAISEGPLRGSYNEQFF
NA	TRBV6-5	TRBD1	TRBJ2-7	TGTGCCAGCAGGAACCGGGACAGGGGTACCTACGAGCAGTACTTC	CASRNRDRGTYEQYF
NA	TRBV2	NA	TRBJ2-4	TGTGCCAGCAGCCCAGAAGGGATAGCCAAAAACATTCAGTACTTC	CASSPEGIAKNIQYF
NA	TRBV27	NA	TRBJ2-7	TGTGCCAGCAGCTTCAAAGGCATTTCCTACGAGCAGTACTTC	CASSFKGISYEQYF
NA	TRBV19	NA	TRBJ1-2	TGTGCCAGTACCGAGTACCCACCCCATGGCTACACCTTC	CASTEYPPHGYTF
NA	TRBV11-2	NA	TRBJ1-1	TGTGCCAGCAGCTTATCGTTAAACATGAACACTGAAGCTTTCTTT	CASSLSLNMNTEAFF
once	TRBV5-4	TRBD1	TRBJ1-3	TGTGCCAGCAGCCCGGACAGGGGCTCTGGAAACACCATATATTTT	CASSPDRGSGNTIYF
NA	TRBV6-5	NA	TRBJ2-2	TGTGCCAGCAGTGTCGGGACTTACAACACCGGGGAGCTGTTTTTT	CASSVGTYNTGELFF
NA	TRBV5-1	TRBD1	TRBJ1-1	TGCGCCAGCAGCGGTGGACAGGGAGTCATGAACACTGAAGCTTTCTTT	CASSGGQGVMNTEAFF
NA	TRBV29-1	NA	TRBJ1-2	TGCAGCGTTGGTGAGGGTGGGGCCTATGGCTACACCTTC	CSVGEGGAYGYTF
NA	TRBV15	NA	TRBJ2-7	TGTGCCACCAGCATTAAAGAGGGGACCTACGAGCAGTACTTC	CATSIKEGTYEQYF
NA	TRBV6-5	TRBD1	TRBJ1-2	TGTGCCAGCAGTTACAGGGGACAGGGATATGGCTACACCTTC	CASSYRGQGYGYTF
once	TRBV5-5	NA	TRBJ2-7	TGTGCCAGCAGCTTGGTAGCGATGGCCTACGAGCAGTACTTC	CASSLVAMAYEQYF
medium-sized	TRBV7-8	NA	TRBJ1-5	TGTGCCAGCAGCTTATTTGTACAGGGCAGGGATCAGCCCCAGCATTTT	CASSLFVQGRDQPQHF
NA	TRBV15	NA	TRBJ1-3	TGTGCCACCAGCAGAGATCGAGGCTCTGGAAACACCATATATTTT	CATSRDRGSGNTIYF
NA	TRBV18	TRBD1	TRBJ2-7	TGTGCCAGCTCACCTGGGACAGCTCCTGGGAACGAGCAGTACTTC	CASSPGTAPGNEQYF
NA	TRBV9	NA	TRBJ1-2	TGTGCCAGCAGCGGAGCATTCCCCACATGGAAACAGGAAGGCTACACCTTC	CASSGAFPTWKQEGYTF
NA	TRBV5-1	NA	TRBJ2-2	TGCGCCAGCAGCTTCGACCGCACCGGGGAGCTGTTTTTT	CASSFDRTGELFF
NA	TRBV19	TRBD2	TRBJ2-1	TGTGCCAGTAGTATAGGGATGGCGGGAGGATACAATGAGCAGTTCTTC	CASSIGMAGGYNEQFF
NA	TRBV7-6	NA	TRBJ1-1	TGTGCCAGCAGCTTAGCGGTTCCGGTCACTGAAGCTTTCTTT	CASSLAVPVTEAFF
once	TRBV11-2	NA	TRBJ2-3	TGTGCCAGCAGCTTAGGGGGCGGGACCGGAGATACGCAGTATTTT	CASSLGGGTGDTQYF
NA	TRBV4-2	TRBD2	TRBJ2-7	TGTGCCAGCAGCCCCCTAGCGGGAGAATCGTCCGAGCAGTACTTC	CASSPLAGESSEQYF
NA	TRBV4-1	TRBD2	TRBJ2-1	TGCGCCAGCAGCCAAGCTGGACTAGCGGGAGACCACAATGAGCAGTTCTTC	CASSQAGLAGDHNEQFF
NA	TRBV2	NA	TRBJ2-5	TGTGCCAGCAGTGAAGTGGGTGGGGAGACCCAGTACTTC	CASSEVGGETQYF
NA	TRBV2	TRBD2	TRBJ2-3	TGTGCCAGCAGTCGGACTAGCCGATCCACAGATACGCAGTATTTT	CASSRTSRSTDTQYF
NA	TRBV19	NA	TRBJ1-5	TGTGCCAGTAGTAAGGACTGGGGCAATCAGCCCCAGCATTTT	CASSKDWGNQPQHF
NA	TRBV11-2	NA	TRBJ2-7	TGTGCCAGCAGCTTAGATCCCTTGGGGGGAACCGCTGGGGGGCAGTACTTC	CASSLDPLGGTAGGQYF
once	TRBV9	TRBD2	TRBJ2-1	TGTGCCAGCAGCGGCGGACTAGCGGGAGGGGAAGACTACAATGAGCAGTTCTTC	CASSGGLAGGEDYNEQFF
NA	TRBV5-1	TRBD2	TRBJ2-1	TGCGCCAGGTCTTTACGTAGCGGGAGGACGATAGATGAGCAGTTCTTC	CARSLRSGRTIDEQFF
NA	TRBV13	NA	TRBJ2-5	TGTGCCAGCAGCTTTGGTGAGGGCCCGGAGACCCAGTACTTC	CASSFGEGPETQYF
NA	TRBV15	NA	TRBJ1-1	TGTGCCACCAGCAGAAATTCTCGGGGAGGCGCTGAAGCTTTCTTT	CATSRNSRGGAEAFF
NA	TRBV7-6	TRBD1	TRBJ1-5	TGTGCCAGCAGCTTACGACAGGGGATCAATCAGCCCCAGCATTTT	CASSLRQGINQPQHF
NA	TRBV11-3	NA	TRBJ2-7	TGTGCCAGCAGCCCCTCTTCAGGATACGAGCAGTACTTC	CASSPSSGYEQYF